The source of this T cell receptor beta chain is a study of blood T cells in healthy people across ages. With a J-beta primer mix and a sample-barcoded 5' primer, a second PCR ran roughly 6 to 11 cycles. A single record per CDR3 protein comes from TCRdb applying MiXCR to the 5' RACE reads. The data contain 730,000 or so distinct CDR3 sequences, 43% of them seen just once; the ten biggest clones take up 20%. With respect to this clonotype: A much larger clone differs from this one at a single base, so this may be a read error.

The receptor was derived from a woman aged 55-69 years in good health. Sample: blood.

CDR3 nucleotides: TGTGCCAGCACCTGGAATGAGAACCAAGAGACCCAGTTCTTC. Amino acid sequence: CASTWNENQETQFF. This chain connects TRBV11-1 to TRBJ2-5; no clear D. The better agreement between TRBJ2-1 and the DNA end casts doubt on the J call. This CDR3 region has 14 residues. Germline-derived CDR1 and CDR2 are SGHAT and FQDESV (reference sequence).